This T cell receptor (beta chain) is from a study of blood T cells in healthy people across ages. Primed by a sample-barcoded 5' primer and a J-beta primer mix, a second PCR proceeded for roughly 7 to 11 cycles. A 12-random-nucleotide template-switch adaptor tagged each cDNA molecule. TCRdb re-called the 5' RACE reads through MiXCR, storing one row per CDR3 protein. The data contain 1.5 million to 2 million distinct CDR3 sequences, 28% of them singletons. The germline CDR1 and CDR2 sequences are SGHTA and FQGNSA. The CDR3 has 15 amino acids. V was shortened by 5 bases and J by 1 base, with 12 bases between the two germline ends. Study-wide results and limits: Conclusively comparing naive with antigen-experienced cells was impossible with unsorted PBMCs. Donor CMV infection status was unknown, possibly confounding age-related changes in expanded clonotypes. Relative to aged donors, long-lived donors carried more naive CD4+ cells and displayed higher diversity.

There are a few counts of this clonotype. Its specificity is not known. The sample was blood. This rearrangement joins TRBV7-2 to TRBJ1-5; possibly TRBD1 for D (5 bases). The source of this sequence is a woman aged 25 to 39 in good health. The CDR3 DNA follows: TGTGCCAGCAGCCCAGGGACTCGGAGCAATCAGCCCCAGCATTTT. Translated: CASSPGTRSNQPQHF.